This T cell receptor (beta chain) was profiled in a study of OX40 agonist ivuxolimab in advanced cancers. Study in general: Patients were treated with ivuxolimab, an agonistic anti-OX40 (CD134) antibody. With a range of about 20 to 79, age averaged approximately 60 years, and around 83% were male. The study, taken as a whole, reports: Blood T cells, both CD4+ and CD8+, expanded clonally by week 6 at 0.1 to 3.0 mg/kg.

On this clone itself: Its antigen is undetermined.

Profiled with immunoSEQ multiplex PCR; TCRdb holds only in-frame clones, not every one. This table holds 70,000 to 75,000 clones, about 88% found once. V gave up 1 base and J gave up 6 bases; unmatched junction bases: 2. Germline values: CDR1 SEHNR, CDR2 FQNEAQ (reference sequence). CDR3 length: 15 residues. The chain has TRBV7-9 and TRBJ1-4; TRBD1 agrees at 10 bases. The receptor was derived from an adult with an advanced solid tumor such as melanoma, head and neck, liver or kidney cancer. The specimen was CD4+ or CD8+ T cells sorted from blood, collected in a trial of the OX40 agonist ivuxolimab. The CDR3 region is CASSLGDRGYEKLFF. The CDR3 DNA reads as TGTGCCAGCAGCTTAGGGGACAGGGGTTATGAAAAACTGTTTTTT.